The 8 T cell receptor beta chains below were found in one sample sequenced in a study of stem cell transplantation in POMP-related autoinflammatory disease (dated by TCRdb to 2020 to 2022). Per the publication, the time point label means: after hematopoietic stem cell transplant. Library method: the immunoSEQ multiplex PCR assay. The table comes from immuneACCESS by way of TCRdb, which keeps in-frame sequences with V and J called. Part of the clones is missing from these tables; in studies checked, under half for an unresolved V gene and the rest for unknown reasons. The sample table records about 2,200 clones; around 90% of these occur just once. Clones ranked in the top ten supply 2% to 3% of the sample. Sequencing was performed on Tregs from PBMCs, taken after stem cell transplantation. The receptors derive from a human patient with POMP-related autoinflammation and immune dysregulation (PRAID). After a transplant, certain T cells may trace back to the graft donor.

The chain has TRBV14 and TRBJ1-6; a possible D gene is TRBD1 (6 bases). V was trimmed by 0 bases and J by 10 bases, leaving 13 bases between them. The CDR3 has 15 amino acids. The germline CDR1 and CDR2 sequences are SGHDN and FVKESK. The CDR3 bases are TGTGCCAGCAGCCAAGATAGGGGACACCGATCACCCCTCCACTTT. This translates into CASSQDRGHRSPLHF.

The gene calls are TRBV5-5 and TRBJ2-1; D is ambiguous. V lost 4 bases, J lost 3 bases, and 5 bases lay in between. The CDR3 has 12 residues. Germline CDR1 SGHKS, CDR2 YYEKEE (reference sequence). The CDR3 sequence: CASSIIYNEQFF. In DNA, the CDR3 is TGTGCCAGCAGCATAATCTACAATGAGCAGTTCTTC.

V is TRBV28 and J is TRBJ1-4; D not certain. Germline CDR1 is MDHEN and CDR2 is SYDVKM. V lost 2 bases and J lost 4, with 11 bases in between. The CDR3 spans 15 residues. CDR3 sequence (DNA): TGTGCCAGCAGTTTAACCGGGCAAGATAATGAAAAACTGTTTTTT. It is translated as CASSLTGQDNEKLFF.

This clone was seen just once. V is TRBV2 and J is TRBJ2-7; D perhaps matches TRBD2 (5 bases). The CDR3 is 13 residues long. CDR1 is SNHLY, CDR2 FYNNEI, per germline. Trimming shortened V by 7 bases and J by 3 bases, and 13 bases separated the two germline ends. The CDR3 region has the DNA TGTGCCAGCATCGGCGGGCCTGGCTACGAGCAGTACTTC. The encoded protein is CASIGGPGYEQYF.

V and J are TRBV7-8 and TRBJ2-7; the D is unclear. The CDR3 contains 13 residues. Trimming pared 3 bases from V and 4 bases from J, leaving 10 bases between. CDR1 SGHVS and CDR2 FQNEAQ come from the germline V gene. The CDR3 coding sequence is TGTGCCAGCAGCTTCCGCCAGGATTACGAGCAGTACGTC. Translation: CASSFRQDYEQYV.

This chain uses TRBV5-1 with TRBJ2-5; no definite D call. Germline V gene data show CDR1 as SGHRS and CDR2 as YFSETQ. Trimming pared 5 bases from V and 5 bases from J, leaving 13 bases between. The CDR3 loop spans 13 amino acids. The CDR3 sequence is CASRSIGRETQYF. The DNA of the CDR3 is TGCGCCAGCAGATCCATAGGGCGGGAGACCCAGTACTTC.

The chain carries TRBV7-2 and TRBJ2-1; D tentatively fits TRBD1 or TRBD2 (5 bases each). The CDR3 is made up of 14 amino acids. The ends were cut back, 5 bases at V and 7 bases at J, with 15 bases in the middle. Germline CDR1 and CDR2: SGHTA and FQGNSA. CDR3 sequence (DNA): TGTGCCAGCAGCCCGGGGCCTCTAAGGAATGAGCAGTTCTTC. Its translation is CASSPGPLRNEQFF.

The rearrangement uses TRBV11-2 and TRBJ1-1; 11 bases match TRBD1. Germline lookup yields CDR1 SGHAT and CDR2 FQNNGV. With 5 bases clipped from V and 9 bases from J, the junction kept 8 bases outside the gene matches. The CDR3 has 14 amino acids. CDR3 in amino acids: CASSATGTGGKAFF. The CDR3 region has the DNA TGTGCCAGCAGCGCAACCGGGACAGGGGGGAAAGCTTTCTTT. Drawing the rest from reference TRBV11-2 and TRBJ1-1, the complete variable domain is EAGVAQSPRYKIIEKRQSVAFWCNPISGHATLYWYQQILGQGPKLLIQFQNNGVVDDSQLPKDRFSAERLKGVDSTLKIQPAKLEDSAVYLCASSATGTGGKAFFGQGTRLTVV.